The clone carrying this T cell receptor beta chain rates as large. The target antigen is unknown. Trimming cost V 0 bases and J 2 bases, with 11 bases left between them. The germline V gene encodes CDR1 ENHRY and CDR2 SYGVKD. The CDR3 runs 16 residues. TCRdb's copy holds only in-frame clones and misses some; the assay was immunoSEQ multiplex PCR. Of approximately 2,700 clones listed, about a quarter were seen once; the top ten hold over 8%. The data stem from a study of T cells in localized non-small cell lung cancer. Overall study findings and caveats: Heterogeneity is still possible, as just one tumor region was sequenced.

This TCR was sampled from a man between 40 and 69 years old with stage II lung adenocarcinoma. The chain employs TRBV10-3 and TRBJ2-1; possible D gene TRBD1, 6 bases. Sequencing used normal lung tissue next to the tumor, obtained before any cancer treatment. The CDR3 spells CAISESMAGAYNEQFF. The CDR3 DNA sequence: TGTGCCATCAGTGAGTCTATGGCAGGGGCCTACAATGAGCAGTTCTTC.